The sequence of this T cell receptor (beta chain) was determined in a study of CD8+CD57+ T cells in acquired aplastic anemia. Profiles of TCR beta VDJ and CDR3 were generated from a genomic DNA template. One entry per CDR3 protein, called by TCRdb with MiXCR from the reads. Of under 250,000 distinct CDR3 sequences detected, around three fifths appear once; the ten largest clones hold roughly 50%. Patients picked for sequencing had shown CD8+CD57+ cell expansion detected by flow cytometry. Germline V gives CDR1 SGHTA, CDR2 FQGTGA. V dropped 2 bases and J dropped 1; count of bases not matched to a gene: 4. The CDR3 totals 15 residues.

The chain has TRBV7-3 and TRBJ1-1, with TRBD1 matching 7 bases. This receptor was taken from a human donor with aplastic anemia. Material for sequencing was sorted CD4+, CD8+, or CD8+CD57+ T cells (not recorded which) from PBMCs. The CDR3 bases are TGTGCCAGCAGCTTACTCCGACAGGGGAACACTGAAGCTTTCTTT. It is translated as CASSLLRQGNTEAFF.